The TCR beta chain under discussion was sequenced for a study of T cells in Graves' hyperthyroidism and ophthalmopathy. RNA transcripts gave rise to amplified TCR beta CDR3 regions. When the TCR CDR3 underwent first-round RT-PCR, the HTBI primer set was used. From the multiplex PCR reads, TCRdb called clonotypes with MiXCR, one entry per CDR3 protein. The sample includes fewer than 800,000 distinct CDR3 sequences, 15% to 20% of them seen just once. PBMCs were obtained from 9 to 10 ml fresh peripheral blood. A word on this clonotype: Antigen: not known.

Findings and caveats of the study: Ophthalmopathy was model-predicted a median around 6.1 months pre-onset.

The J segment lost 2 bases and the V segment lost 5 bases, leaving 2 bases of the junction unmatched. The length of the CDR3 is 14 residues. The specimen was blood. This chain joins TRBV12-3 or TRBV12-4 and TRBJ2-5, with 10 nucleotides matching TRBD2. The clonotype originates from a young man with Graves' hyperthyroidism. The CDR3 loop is CASSTSGVQETQYF. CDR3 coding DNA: TGTGCCAGCAGTACTAGCGGGGTGCAAGAGACCCAGTACTTC.